One sample yielded the 16 T cell receptor beta chains listed below, sequenced in a study of T cell responses to AZD1222 COVID-19 vaccine. Assay: immunoSEQ multiplex PCR; the TCRdb copy retains only in-frame clones and omits some. In the table there are about 110,000 clones, roughly 87% of which are singletons. The sequenced sample was peripheral blood, obtained on day 0 of AZD1222 vaccination. All receptors come from an adult in good health.

With regard to this clone: An end of the junction differs from the germline gene, which may be a read error. The rearrangement uses TRBV5-1 and TRBJ1-3; D gene unclear. Germline CDR1 is SGHRS and CDR2 is YFSETQ. This CDR3 is built from 13 residues. CDR3 residues: CASRLDAGGTIYF. In nucleotides, the CDR3 is TGCGCCAGCAGGTTGGACGCAGGAGGCACCATATATTTT.

This sequence joins TRBV19 and TRBJ1-6; the D is unclear. The CDR3 extends over 13 amino acids. Germline V gene sequence: CDR1 LNHDA, CDR2 SQIVND (reference sequence). Trimming cost V 3 bases and J 9 bases, with 9 bases left between them. DNA of the CDR3: TGTGCCAGTAGTATTGCGCGATCTTCACCCCTCCACTTT. Its translation: CASSIARSSPLHF.

The CDR3 loop is CASSQVPGPRSNYGYTF. The CDR3 region has the DNA TGCGCCAGCAGCCAGGTTCCCGGGCCGCGCTCTAACTATGGCTACACCTTC. This chain uses TRBV4-3 with TRBJ1-2; D is undetermined. The CDR3 is made up of 17 amino acids. CDR1 and CDR2 from the germline V gene are LGHNA and YSLEER. V was clipped by 3 bases and J by 0 bases, with 17 bases between them.

The CDR3 DNA reads TGTGCCAGCTCACCACCGGGGGAGGGGAATTCACCCCTCCACTTT. Protein sequence: CASSPPGEGNSPLHF. The rearrangement links TRBV18 to TRBJ1-6; D perhaps matches TRBD1 (5 bases). V lost 0 bases and J lost 7, with 10 bases in between. This CDR3 region has 15 residues. Germline V gene data show CDR1 as KGHSH and CDR2 as LQKENI.

The J gene is TRBJ2-2, the V gene TRBV6-5, with D possibly TRBD1 on 6 matching bases. Germline assignment: CDR1 MNHEY and CDR2 SVGAGI. V lost 6 bases to trimming and J lost 1 base, with 9 bases between them. The CDR3 totals 14 residues. Here the CDR3 reads CASRVTGNTGELFF. CDR3 nucleotide sequence: TGTGCCAGCAGGGTGACAGGGAACACCGGGGAGCTGTTTTTT.

This chain links TRBV15 with TRBJ2-2; D unclear. The length of the CDR3 is 15 residues. Deletions cut 8 bases from V and 8 bases from J, with 21 bases between. The germline gives CDR1 LNHNV, CDR2 YYDKDF (reference sequence). The CDR3 DNA reads TGTGCCACCTCAAAAACCACTGCCTTTGGAGGGGAGCTGTTTTTT. It yields the protein CATSKTTAFGGELFF.

The chain uses TRBV6-1 and TRBJ1-5; TRBD1 agrees at 7 bases. The ends lost 5 bases at V and 2 bases at J; junction bases unmatched: 3. In germline, CDR1 is MNHNS, CDR2 SASEGT. The CDR3 spans 14 residues. Here the CDR3 reads CASSFTGGNQPQHF. The CDR3 nucleotides read TGTGCCAGCAGTTTCACAGGGGGCAATCAGCCCCAGCATTTT.

The chain's CDR3 is CASSLGRDTQYF. CDR3 nucleotide sequence: TGCGCCAGCAGCTTGGGGAGAGATACGCAGTATTTT. V gene TRBV5-1 combines with J gene TRBJ2-3; D is undetermined. V lost 0 bases and J lost 5, with 4 bases in between. This CDR3 has 12 amino acids. CDR1 is SGHRS and CDR2 is YFSETQ in the germline V gene.

CDR3 nucleotide sequence: TGTGCCTGGAGTAAAGGTATTGCGAACACCGGGGAGCTGTTTTTT. Encoded protein: CAWSKGIANTGELFF. The chain links TRBV30 to TRBJ2-2; D gene unclear. The CDR3 runs 15 residues. Germline lookup yields CDR1 GTSNPN and CDR2 SVGIG (reference sequence). V shed 2 bases and J shed 0 bases, with 10 bases lying between them.

The chain links TRBV30 to TRBJ1-6; D uncertain. Per germline, CDR1 GTSNPN and CDR2 SVGIG (reference sequence). The V and J ends lost 4 bases and 11 bases respectively, with 15 bases between them. The CDR3 has 13 residues. The CDR3 spells CAWTPGLSPPLHF. In DNA, the CDR3 is TGTGCCTGGACCCCCGGACTGTCTCCACCCCTCCACTTT.

The chain combines TRBV10-3 with TRBJ1-2; no firm D call. This CDR3 region has 11 residues. Trimming took 5 bases from V and 4 from J, leaving 5 bases between them. CDR1 is ENHRY, CDR2 SYGVKD, per germline. Here the CDR3 DNA reads TGTGCCATCAGTCCGTCCTATGGCTACACCTTC. Translation: CAISPSYGYTF.

V and J are TRBV18 and TRBJ1-1; D remains ambiguous. V was shortened by 0 bases and J by 0 bases, with 11 bases between the two germline ends. Looked up from germline, CDR1 is KGHSH and CDR2 is LQKENI. CDR3 length equals 16 residues. DNA of the CDR3: TGTGCCAGCTCACCACCAAATGGACGGGTGAACACTGAAGCTTTCTTT. Residues: CASSPPNGRVNTEAFF.

The J gene is TRBJ2-7, the V gene TRBV7-2, with TRBD1 matching 9 bases. This CDR3 spans 15 amino acids. Germline V gene data show CDR1 as SGHTA and CDR2 as FQGNSA. V lost 6 bases, J lost 0 bases, and 6 bases stayed unmatched. CDR3 region: CASSFRDRASYEQYF. The CDR3 DNA is TGTGCCAGCAGTTTCCGGGACAGGGCCTCCTACGAGCAGTACTTC.

V usage is TRBV30 and J usage is TRBJ2-2; 8 nucleotides line up with TRBD1. Germline V gene data show CDR1 as GTSNPN and CDR2 as SVGIG (reference sequence). The V segment lost 2 bases and the J segment 6 bases; nucleotides outside the gene matches: 2. The CDR3 length is 13 residues. The CDR3 spells CAWSIQGAGELFF. The CDR3 DNA is TGTGCCTGGAGTATACAGGGGGCCGGGGAGCTGTTTTTT. Full variable domain (remainder filled in from reference TRBV30 and TRBJ2-2): SQTIHQWPATLVQPVGSPLSLECTVEGTSNPNLYWYRQAAGRGLQLLFYSVGIGQISSEVPQNLSASRPQDRQFILSSKKLLLSDSGFYLCAWSIQGAGELFFGEGSRLTVL.

This clone was seen more than once but under ten times. J is TRBJ1-2 and V is TRBV7-8; 8 positions agree with TRBD1. Trimming removed 5 bases from V and 3 bases from J; junction bases left unmatched: 8. Germline-derived CDR1 and CDR2 are SGHVS and FQNEAQ. CDR3 size: 15 residues. CDR3 amino acids: CASSGQGSLDYGYTF. The CDR3 nucleotides read TGTGCCAGCAGCGGACAGGGTTCCCTCGACTATGGCTACACCTTC.

The chain has TRBV10-3 and TRBJ2-5; 7 nucleotides line up with TRBD1. CDR1 and CDR2 from the germline V gene are ENHRY and SYGVKD. This CDR3 has 17 residues. V dropped 10 bases and J dropped 3; count of bases not matched to a gene: 20. The CDR3: CATRGDTGVAEKETQYF. The DNA of the CDR3 is TGTGCCACCAGAGGGGACACAGGGGTCGCGGAAAAAGAGACCCAGTACTTC.